The 31 T cell receptor beta chains in this list originate from one sample, sequenced in a study of T-cell reconstitution after alpha-beta-depleted transplantation in children. Unique molecular identifiers were incorporated during preparation of the TCRbeta library. TCRdb analysed the PCR reads with MiXCR anew, one entry per CDR3 protein. The top ten clones hold over 9% of a sample with 250,000 to 350,000 distinct CDR3 sequences, 9.9% of them seen once. The source was PBMCs from the stem cell graft donor, collected from the stem cell graft. These receptors came from a human donor who donated a stem cell graft to a child with SCID.

This clonotype was counted ten times or more. This chain's CDR3 is CASKRQGNQPQHF. The CDR3 coding sequence is TGTGCCAGCAAGCGTCAGGGCAATCAGCCCCAGCATTTT. This chain links TRBV12-3 or TRBV12-4 with TRBJ1-5, with unresolved D. Trimming stripped 7 bases from V and 2 bases from J, with 9 bases between. This CDR3 spans 13 amino acids.

This sequence joins TRBV14 and TRBJ1-5; 7 bases are a match to TRBD1. This CDR3 has 15 residues. Germline V gene sequence: CDR1 SGHDN, CDR2 FVKESK. The V segment lost 0 bases and the J segment 4 bases; nucleotides outside the gene matches: 3. The CDR3 nucleotides read TGTGCCAGCAGCCAAGACGACAGGGAGAATCAGCCCCAGCATTTT. Translation: CASSQDDRENQPQHF.

This clonotype was observed at least ten times. The J gene is TRBJ2-1, the V gene TRBV12-3 or TRBV12-4; maybe TRBD2 (6 bases). Trimming stripped 8 bases from V and 0 bases from J, with 14 bases between. The CDR3 has 15 amino acids. The CDR3 DNA follows: TGTGCCAGCGGCGGGGCGACACACTCCTACAATGAGCAGTTCTTC. Translated, it gives CASGGATHSYNEQFF.

This clonotype occurred a few times. The chain combines TRBV12-3 or TRBV12-4 with TRBJ2-1; 10 bases are shared with TRBD2. V trimming: 8 bases; J trimming: 5 bases; junction bases outside the gene matches: 9. The CDR3 is 15 amino acids. CDR3 amino acids: CASEKQRGGDNEQFF. CDR3 sequence (DNA): TGTGCCAGCGAGAAACAGCGGGGGGGTGACAATGAGCAGTTCTTC.

This clonotype came up a few times. This chain joins TRBV10-2 and TRBJ1-5; D unresolved. This CDR3 spans 15 amino acids. Germline CDR1 is WSHSY and CDR2 is SAAADI. V was clipped by 0 bases and J by 2 bases, with 8 bases between them. As DNA, the CDR3 is TGCGCCAGCAGTGAGTCGGCTGGGGGCAATCAGCCCCAGCATTTT. Translation gives CASSESAGGNQPQHF.

The chain has TRBV16 and TRBJ1-5, with 8 bases that match TRBD1. CDR1 and CDR2 from the germline V gene are KGHSY and FQNENV. The V and J ends lost 2 bases and 11 bases, in that order; junction bases with no gene match: 11. The CDR3 spans 15 residues. The CDR3 nucleotides are TGTGCCAGCAGCCAACGGACAGGGTTCGGGTGGTCCCAGCATTTT. Encoded protein: CASSQRTGFGWSQHF.

DNA of the CDR3: TGTGCCAGCAGGGGAAAGCGGGCCGCCGGTTCAGGCTCCTACAATGAGCAGTTCTTC. It codes for CASRGKRAAGSGSYNEQFF. The J gene is TRBJ2-1, the V gene TRBV6-1; tentative D call: TRBD2 (6 bases). V lost 6 bases to trimming and J lost 0 bases, with 24 bases between them. The CDR3 length is 19 residues. Looked up from germline, CDR1 is MNHNS and CDR2 is SASEGT.

This sequence joins TRBV6-2 or TRBV6-3 and TRBJ2-2; no clear D. Germline values: CDR1 MNHEY, CDR2 SVGEGT. This CDR3 spans 14 amino acids. V was pared by 8 bases and J by 2 bases, with 12 bases between. The CDR3 loop reads CASENGPNTGELFF. CDR3 nucleotides: TGTGCCAGCGAAAATGGGCCAAACACCGGGGAGCTGTTTTTT.

This clonotype was seen at least ten times. This chain connects TRBV20-1 to TRBJ2-3, with 8 bases that match TRBD2. V was clipped by 6 bases and J by 4 bases; unmatched bases: 3. Per the germline V gene, CDR1 is DFQATT and CDR2 is SNEGSKA (reference sequence). The length of the CDR3 is 12 residues. CDR3 region: CSAGTSSDTQYF. In DNA form, the CDR3 reads TGCAGTGCAGGGACTAGTTCAGATACGCAGTATTTT.

This clonotype was found a few times. The chain links TRBV3-1 to TRBJ1-2, with TRBD1 identical over 7 bases. CDR1 and CDR2 (germline): LGHDT, YNNKEL (reference sequence). V was pared by 4 bases and J by 7 bases, with 6 bases of the junction left unmatched. This CDR3 has 13 amino acids. The CDR3 region is CASSLFRQGGYTF. CDR3 DNA sequence: TGTGCCAGCAGCCTTTTTAGACAGGGTGGCTACACCTTC.

V gene TRBV29-1 combines with J gene TRBJ2-5, with D perhaps TRBD2 (5 bases). CDR3 length: 13 amino acids. CDR1 and CDR2 from the germline V gene are SQVTM and ANQGSEA. With 5 bases removed from V and 5 bases from J, the gap between germline ends came to 15 bases. This CDR3 reads CSVYKRTRETQYF. In nucleotides, the CDR3 is TGCAGCGTTTATAAAAGGACTCGGGAGACCCAGTACTTC.

This clonotype came up a few times. J is TRBJ2-7 and V is TRBV27, with D perhaps TRBD1 (6 bases). The CDR3 covers 15 residues. Germline V gene data show CDR1 as MNHEY and CDR2 as SMNVEV (reference sequence). The germline V and J ends were trimmed by 5 bases and 3 bases, with 17 bases remaining between them. CDR3 sequence: CASSLRGSLYYEQYF. In DNA, the CDR3 is TGTGCCAGCAGTCTAAGGGGGTCTCTCTACTACGAGCAGTACTTC.

This clonotype was counted between two and nine times. The chain couples TRBV20-1 to TRBJ2-3; perhaps D is TRBD1 or TRBD2 (5 bases each). Trimming took 3 bases from V and 3 from J, leaving 19 bases between them. This CDR3 has 16 residues. Germline CDR1 is DFQATT and CDR2 is SNEGSKA (reference sequence). For the CDR3, the DNA is TGCAGTGCTAGGGACCTGGGGACCCAGAGGACAGATACGCAGTATTTT. Translating it yields CSARDLGTQRTDTQYF.

There are many counts of this clonotype. The chain is built from TRBV11-2 and TRBJ1-4; no clear D gene. The CDR3 spans 11 residues. V was trimmed by 7 bases and J by 15 bases, leaving 15 bases between them. CDR1 and CDR2 (germline): SGHAT, FQNNGV. Written as DNA, the CDR3 is TGTGCCAGCAAGTTTGGGGAGAGGATGTTTTTT. Encoded protein: CASKFGERMFF.

This clonotype has a handful of counts. V usage is TRBV12-3 or TRBV12-4 and J usage is TRBJ1-5; tentatively, D is TRBD1 (5 bases). The CDR3 consists of 13 residues. The V and J ends lost 6 bases and 7 bases respectively, with 13 bases between them. This CDR3 reads CASSRGQGQPQHF. Here the CDR3 DNA reads TGTGCCAGCAGCCGCGGCCAGGGCCAGCCCCAGCATTTT.

There are many counts of this clonotype. The chain employs TRBV7-6 and TRBJ2-7; 8 bases fit TRBD1. CDR1 and CDR2 from the germline V gene are SGHVS and FNYEAQ. V gave up 1 base and J gave up 1 base; unmatched junction bases: 3. CDR3 length: 15 amino acids. For the CDR3, the DNA is TGTGCCAGCAGCTTAGGTACAGGGGGATCCTACGAGCAGTACTTC. As protein: CASSLGTGGSYEQYF.

The chain links TRBV7-9 to TRBJ2-3; 9 bases line up with TRBD2. The CDR3 runs to 14 residues. V shed 4 bases and J 7 bases; nucleotides not matched to a gene: 6. Germline-derived CDR1 and CDR2 are SEHNR and FQNEAQ (reference sequence). The CDR3 bases are TGTGCCAGCAGCTCGCTAGCGGGGATCAATACGCAGTATTTT. Protein sequence: CASSSLAGINTQYF.

V usage is TRBV7-9 and J usage is TRBJ1-1, with no clear D. CDR3 length equals 13 residues. Trimming took off 2 bases at V and 1 base at J, with 5 bases between the two ends. Per the germline V gene, CDR1 is SEHNR and CDR2 is FQNEAQ (reference sequence). The chain's CDR3 is CASSLRWNTEAFF. The CDR3 region has the DNA TGTGCCAGCAGCTTACGGTGGAACACTGAAGCTTTCTTT. The complete variable domain, with remaining parts taken from reference TRBV7-9 and TRBJ1-1, reads DTGVSQNPRHKITKRGQNVTFRCDPISEHNRLYWYRQTLGQGPEFLTYFQNEAQLEKSRLLSDRFSAERPKGSFSTLEIQRTEQGDSAMYLCASSLRWNTEAFFGQGTRLTVV.

This clonotype was seen a handful of times. This chain joins TRBV6-1 and TRBJ2-1; D is uncertain. V was trimmed by 6 bases and J by 10 bases, leaving 16 bases between them. The CDR3 is made up of 13 amino acids. The germline CDR1 and CDR2 sequences are MNHNS and SASEGT. Here the CDR3 reads CASRVTGLREQFF. The CDR3 DNA reads as TGTGCCAGCAGAGTAACCGGGTTAAGGGAGCAGTTCTTC.

This clonotype was counted only a few times. The V call is TRBV20-1, the J call TRBJ1-4; a weak D match, TRBD1 (5 bases). Germline CDR1 reads DFQATT; CDR2 reads SNEGSKA (reference sequence). The V and J ends lost 3 bases and 2 bases respectively, with 16 bases between them. This CDR3 is 16 amino acids long. CDR3 sequence (DNA): TGCAGTGCTAGCACTGGGGCTCAGACTACTAATGAAAAACTGTTTTTT. Protein: CSASTGAQTTNEKLFF.

This clonotype has a single count. V gene TRBV6-2 or TRBV6-3 combines with J gene TRBJ1-3; D remains ambiguous. Trimming shortened V by 2 bases and J by 2 bases, and 10 bases separated the two germline ends. The CDR3 consists of 15 residues. Per the germline V gene, CDR1 is MNHEY and CDR2 is SVGEGT. This CDR3 reads CASSYIGTPGNTIYF. As DNA, the CDR3 is TGTGCCAGCAGTTACATCGGTACACCTGGAAACACCATATATTTT.

This clonotype was seen a handful of times. The V call is TRBV29-1, the J call TRBJ1-2; TRBD1 agrees at 10 bases. V dropped 6 bases and J dropped 8; count of bases not matched to a gene: 6. Germline CDR1 is SQVTM and CDR2 is ANQGSEA. The CDR3 is 12 amino acids. The CDR3 bases are TGCAGCGTATTCCGGGACAGGGGAGGCTACACCTTC. Translation: CSVFRDRGGYTF.

This clonotype was seen a handful of times. V and J are TRBV9 and TRBJ1-6; weak D call: TRBD1 (6 bases). The CDR3 is 15 residues long. CDR1 is SGDLS and CDR2 is YYNGEE in the germline V gene. The germline V and J ends were trimmed by 3 bases and 8 bases, with 15 bases remaining between them. In nucleotides, the CDR3 is TGTGCCAGCAGCGCCCCCGGGACAAGCTATTCACCCCTCCACTTT. This codes for CASSAPGTSYSPLHF.

CDR3 region: CSAARDGDSSYEQYF. CDR3 DNA sequence: TGCAGTGCGGCCCGGGACGGGGACAGCTCCTACGAGCAGTACTTC. The V and J genes are TRBV20-1 and TRBJ2-7, with TRBD1 matching over 7 bases. Germline lookup yields CDR1 DFQATT and CDR2 SNEGSKA (reference sequence). Losses at the gene ends were 6 bases for V and 0 bases for J; bases not matched to a gene: 11. CDR3 length: 15 amino acids.

The J gene is TRBJ2-7, the V gene TRBV7-2, with D uncertain. The ends were cut back, 8 bases at V and 6 bases at J, with 14 bases in the middle. This CDR3 has 12 residues. Germline CDR1 is SGHTA and CDR2 is FQGNSA. The CDR3 here is CASASDSLEQYF. CDR3 nucleotide sequence: TGTGCCAGCGCTAGTGACTCCCTCGAGCAGTACTTC.

Only a few counts were recorded for this clonotype. The V and J genes are TRBV29-1 and TRBJ2-3; D gene uncertain. CDR3 length: 11 amino acids. Trimming took off 4 bases at V and 14 bases at J, with 16 bases between the two ends. Germline CDR1 and CDR2: SQVTM and ANQGSEA. As DNA, the CDR3 is TGCAGCGTTGGGGCCGATCGGCAGGCGTATTTT. Translating gives CSVGADRQAYF.

The table lists this clonotype with a few counts. J is TRBJ2-5 and V is TRBV21-1. TRBV21-1 is a recognized pseudogene. The CDR3 is made up of 17 amino acids. This CDR3 is CASSNWLSDTFQETQYF. The CDR3 coding sequence is TGTGCCAGCAGCAACTGGCTCTCTGACACTTTTCAAGAGACCCAGTACTTC.

This rearrangement joins TRBV7-9 to TRBJ2-1; 9 nucleotides agree with TRBD1. V gave up 4 bases and J gave up 5 bases; unmatched junction bases: 12. This CDR3 contains 17 residues. Germline V CDR1 and CDR2: SEHNR, FQNEAQ (reference sequence). CDR3 in amino acids: CASSSGLGTGKNNEQFF. The CDR3 bases are TGTGCCAGCAGCTCAGGTCTCGGGACAGGGAAAAACAATGAGCAGTTCTTC.

The rearrangement links TRBV7-8 to TRBJ2-1; perhaps D is TRBD1 or TRBD2 (5 bases each). Germline V lookup: CDR1 SGHVS, CDR2 FQNEAQ. Trimming shortened V by 6 bases and J by 1 base, and 13 bases separated the two germline ends. The CDR3 is 15 amino acids. The CDR3 nucleotides are TGTGCCAGCAGACCCGGGACGGAATCCTACAATGAGCAGTTCTTC. Residues: CASRPGTESYNEQFF.

The chain carries TRBV5-1 and TRBJ1-1, with a tentative D call TRBD1 (6 bases). The CDR3 runs to 14 residues. Trimming removed 7 bases at V and 2 bases at J, with 15 bases between. From germline, CDR1 is SGHRS and CDR2 YFSETQ. The DNA of the CDR3 is TGCGCCAGCTTTGGGGGCGATCTAAACACTGAAGCTTTCTTT. This codes for CASFGGDLNTEAFF.

In this sample, this clonotype turned up a few times. V usage is TRBV9 and J usage is TRBJ1-2, with a tentative D call TRBD1 (5 bases). Trimming left V 4 bases short and J 2 bases short, with 18 bases between. This CDR3 comprises 16 residues. CDR1 and CDR2 from the germline V gene are SGDLS and YYNGEE. CDR3 in amino acids: CASSPSWDFLNYGYTF. CDR3 DNA sequence: TGTGCCAGCAGCCCATCGTGGGACTTCCTGAACTATGGCTACACCTTC. The full variable domain, rest sourced from reference TRBV9 and TRBJ1-2, is DSGVTQTPKHLITATGQRVTLRCSPRSGDLSVYWYQQSLDQGLQFLIQYYNGEERAKGNILERFSAQQFPDLHSELNLSSLELGDSALYFCASSPSWDFLNYGYTFGSGTRLTVV.